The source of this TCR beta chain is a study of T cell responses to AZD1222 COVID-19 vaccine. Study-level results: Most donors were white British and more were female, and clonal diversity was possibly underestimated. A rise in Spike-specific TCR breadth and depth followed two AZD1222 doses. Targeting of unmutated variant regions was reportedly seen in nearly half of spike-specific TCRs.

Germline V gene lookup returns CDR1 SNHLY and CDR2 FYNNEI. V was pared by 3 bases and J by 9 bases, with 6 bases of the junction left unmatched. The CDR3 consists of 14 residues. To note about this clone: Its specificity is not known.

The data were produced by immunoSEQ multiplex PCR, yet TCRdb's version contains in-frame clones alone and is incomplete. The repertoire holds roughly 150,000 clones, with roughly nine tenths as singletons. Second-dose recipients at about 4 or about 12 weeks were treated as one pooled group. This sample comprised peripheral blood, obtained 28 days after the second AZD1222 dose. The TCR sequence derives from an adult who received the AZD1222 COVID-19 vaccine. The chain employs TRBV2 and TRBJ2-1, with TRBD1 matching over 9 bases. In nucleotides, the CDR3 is TGTGCCAGCAGTGAGGAGGGGACAGGGAGTGAGCAGTTCTTC. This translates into CASSEEGTGSEQFF.